Detailed here is one TCR beta chain. Its antigen is currently unknown. Its ends do not fully match the called genes, so a read error is possible. Other DNA sequences in this sample translate to the same CDR3. The sample is drawn from a study of cytomegalovirus exposure and HLA in healthy donors. In the PCR, 60 Vbeta and 13 Jbeta primers were used. Sequencing used immunoSEQ multiplex PCR; TCRdb keeps in-frame clones, though not all of them. The table shows more than 200,000 clones, with 65% to 80% occurring only once. Germline V CDR1 and CDR2: MNHEY, SMNVEV (reference sequence). This CDR3 contains 18 residues. Study-level findings and limits: Analyses of presence/absence relied on an assumption of roughly uniform sequencing depth across donors. TCR beta V segments were, for the most part, productive about 87% or about 30% of the time in an earlier analysis. Links to common viral pathogens appeared, in a later analysis, for several of the most significant clusters. Reported findings show TCR beta sequences accurately forecast HLA-A and HLA-B alleles in most subjects.

The gene calls are TRBV27 and TRBJ2-7; D is uncertain. The material sequenced was PBMCs. The sequence was collected from a girl aged 2 to 10 in good health and CMV-seronegative. The CDR3 DNA reads as TGTGCTAGCAGTTTAATCCCCTCGACAAGTTTGTTCTTCTACGAGCAGTACTTC. Residues: CASSLIPSTSLFFYEQYF.